This T cell receptor (beta chain) was retrieved from a study of PD-1 blockade in classical Hodgkin lymphoma. Study findings and constraints: Complete responders' baseline diversity resembled that of newly diagnosed patients. By C4D1, diversity of CD4+ TCRs had risen significantly, whereas that of CD8+ TCRs had not.

Regarding time point: cycle 4 day 1 (C4D1), after six to seven weeks of nivolumab. Every single patient, without exception, relapsed after autologous stem cell transplantation, and brentuximab vedotin exposure varied. Germline V gene sequence: CDR1 MDHEN, CDR2 SYDVKM. Trimming removed 7 bases at V and 5 bases at J, with 14 bases between. The CDR3 length is 13 residues. Sequencing was performed with immunoSEQ multiplex PCR; in TCRdb, only in-frame clones are kept and a portion is missing. The table records tens of thousands of clones, more than 80% of them present only once. For this clone: What it binds is not known.

The V and J genes are TRBV28 and TRBJ1-1; a possible D gene is TRBD1 (5 bases). This sample comprised peripheral blood mononuclear cells (PBMCs), obtained before the fourth cycle of nivolumab. The TCR was taken from a human donor with classical Hodgkin lymphoma. CDR3 region: CASTSRGWTEAFF. CDR3 DNA: TGTGCCAGCACCTCTAGGGGATGGACTGAAGCTTTCTTT.